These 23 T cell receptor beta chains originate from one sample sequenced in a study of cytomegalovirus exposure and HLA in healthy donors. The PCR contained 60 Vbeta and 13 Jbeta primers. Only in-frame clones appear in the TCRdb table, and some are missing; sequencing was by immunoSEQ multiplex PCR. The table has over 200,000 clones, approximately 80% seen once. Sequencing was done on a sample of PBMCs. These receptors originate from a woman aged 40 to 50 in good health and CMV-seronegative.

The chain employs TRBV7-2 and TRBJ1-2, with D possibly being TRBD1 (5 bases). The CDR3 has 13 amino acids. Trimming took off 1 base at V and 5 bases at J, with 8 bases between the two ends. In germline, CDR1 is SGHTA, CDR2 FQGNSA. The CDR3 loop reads CASSLGQMYGYTF. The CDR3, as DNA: TGTGCCAGCAGCTTAGGACAGATGTATGGCTACACCTTC.

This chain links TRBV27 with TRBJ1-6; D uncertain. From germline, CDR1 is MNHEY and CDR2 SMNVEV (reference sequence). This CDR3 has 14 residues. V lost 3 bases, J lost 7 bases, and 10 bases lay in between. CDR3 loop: CASSFLASNSPLHF. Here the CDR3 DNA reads TGTGCCAGCAGTTTTTTAGCCAGCAATTCACCCCTCCACTTT.

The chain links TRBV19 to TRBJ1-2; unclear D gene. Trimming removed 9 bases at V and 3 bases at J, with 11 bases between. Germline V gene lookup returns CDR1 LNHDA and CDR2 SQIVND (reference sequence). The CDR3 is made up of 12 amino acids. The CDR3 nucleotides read TGTGCCAGCTTACATGCCGACTATGGCTACACCTTC. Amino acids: CASLHADYGYTF.

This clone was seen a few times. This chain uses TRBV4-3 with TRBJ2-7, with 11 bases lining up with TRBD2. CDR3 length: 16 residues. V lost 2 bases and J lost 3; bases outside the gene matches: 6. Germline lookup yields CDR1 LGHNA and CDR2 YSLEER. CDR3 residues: CASSQRLAGLDYEQYF. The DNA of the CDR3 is TGCGCCAGCAGCCAACGACTAGCGGGGCTAGACTACGAGCAGTACTTC.

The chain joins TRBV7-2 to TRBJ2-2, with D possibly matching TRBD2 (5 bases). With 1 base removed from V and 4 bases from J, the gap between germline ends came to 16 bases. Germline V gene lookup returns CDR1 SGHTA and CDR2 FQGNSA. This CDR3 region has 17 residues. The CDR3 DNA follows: TGTGCCAGCAGCTTAGAGAGCGGCAGACTTAGCACCGGGGAGCTGTTTTTT. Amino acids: CASSLESGRLSTGELFF. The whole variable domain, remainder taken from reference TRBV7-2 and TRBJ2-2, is GAGVSQSPSNKVTEKGKDVELRCDPISGHTALYWYRQSLGQGLEFLIYFQGNSAPDKSGLPSDRFSAERTGGSVSTLTIQRTQQEDSAVYLCASSLESGRLSTGELFFGEGSRLTVL.

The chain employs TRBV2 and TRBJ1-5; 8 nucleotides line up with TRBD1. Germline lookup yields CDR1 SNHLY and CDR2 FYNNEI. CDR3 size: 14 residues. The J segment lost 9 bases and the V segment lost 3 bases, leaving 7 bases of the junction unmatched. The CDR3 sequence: CASSEWTGSMPQHF. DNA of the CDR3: TGTGCCAGCAGTGAGTGGACAGGGTCAATGCCCCAGCATTTT.

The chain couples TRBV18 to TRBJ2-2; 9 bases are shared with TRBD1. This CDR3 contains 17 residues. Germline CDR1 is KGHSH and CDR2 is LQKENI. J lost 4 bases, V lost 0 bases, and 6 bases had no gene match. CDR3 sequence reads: CASSPPTTGGSTGELFF. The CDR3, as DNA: TGTGCCAGCTCACCACCGACGACAGGGGGGAGCACCGGGGAGCTGTTTTTT. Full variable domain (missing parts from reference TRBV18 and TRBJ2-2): NAGVMQNPRHLVRRRGQEARLRCSPMKGHSHVYWYRQLPEEGLKFMVYLQKENIIDESGMPKERFSAEFPKEGPSILRIQQVVRGDSAAYFCASSPPTTGGSTGELFFGEGSRLTVL.

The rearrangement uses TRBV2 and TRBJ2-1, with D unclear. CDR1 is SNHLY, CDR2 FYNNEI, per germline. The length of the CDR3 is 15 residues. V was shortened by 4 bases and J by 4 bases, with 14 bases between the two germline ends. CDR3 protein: CASSGGSQIYNEQFF. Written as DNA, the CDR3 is TGTGCCAGCAGTGGTGGGTCACAGATTTACAATGAGCAGTTCTTC.

CDR3 in DNA: TGTGCCAGCAGTGACGATATTGGCGGATACTATGGCTACACCTTC. Protein product: CASSDDIGGYYGYTF. The chain carries TRBV6-4 and TRBJ1-2; D call uncertain. The CDR3 runs to 15 residues. Germline-derived CDR1 and CDR2 are MRHNA and SNTAGT. V was pared by 2 bases and J by 3 bases, with 13 bases between.

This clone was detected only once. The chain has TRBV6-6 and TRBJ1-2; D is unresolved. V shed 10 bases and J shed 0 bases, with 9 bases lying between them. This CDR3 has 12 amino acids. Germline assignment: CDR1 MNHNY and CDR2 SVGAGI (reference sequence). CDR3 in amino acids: CATRGPNYGYTF. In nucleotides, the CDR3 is TGTGCCACCCGAGGGCCTAACTATGGCTACACCTTC.

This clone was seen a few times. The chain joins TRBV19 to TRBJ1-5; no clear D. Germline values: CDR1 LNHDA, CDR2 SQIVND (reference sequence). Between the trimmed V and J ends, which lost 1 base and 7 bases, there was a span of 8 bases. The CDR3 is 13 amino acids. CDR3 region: CASSIGLIQPQHF. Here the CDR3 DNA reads TGTGCCAGTAGTATAGGACTGATCCAGCCCCAGCATTTT.

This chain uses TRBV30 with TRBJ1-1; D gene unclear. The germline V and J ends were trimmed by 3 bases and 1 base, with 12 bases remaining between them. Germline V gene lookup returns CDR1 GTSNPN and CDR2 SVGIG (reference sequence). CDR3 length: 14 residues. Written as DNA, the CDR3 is TGTGCCTGGAGCCCGTTAACGGGGAACACTGAAGCTTTCTTT. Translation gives CAWSPLTGNTEAFF.

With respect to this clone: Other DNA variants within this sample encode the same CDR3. CDR3 sequence reads: CASRGPNTEAFF. The CDR3 DNA is TGTGCCAGCAGGGGGCCAAACACTGAAGCTTTCTTT. V and J are TRBV6-5 and TRBJ1-1, with D possibly TRBD1 on 5 matching bases. The V end was cut by 6 bases, the J end by 2 bases, with 7 bases between. The germline CDR1 and CDR2 sequences are MNHEY and SVGAGI. CDR3 length: 12 amino acids.

This CDR3 is CASSVLAGGKNEQFF. DNA of the CDR3: TGCGCCAGCAGCGTATTAGCGGGGGGTAAAAATGAGCAGTTCTTC. The rearrangement links TRBV5-1 to TRBJ2-1; TRBD2 agrees at 10 bases. The CDR3 contains 15 residues. Germline V gene lookup returns CDR1 SGHRS and CDR2 YFSETQ. Trimming removed 4 bases from V and 7 bases from J; junction bases left unmatched: 8.

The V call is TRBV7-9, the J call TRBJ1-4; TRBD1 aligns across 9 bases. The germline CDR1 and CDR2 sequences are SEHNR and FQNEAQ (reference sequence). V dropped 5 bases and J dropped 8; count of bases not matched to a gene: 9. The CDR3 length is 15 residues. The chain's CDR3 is CASSPGGTGFEKLFF. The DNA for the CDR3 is TGTGCCAGCAGCCCGGGAGGGACAGGGTTCGAAAAACTGTTTTTT.

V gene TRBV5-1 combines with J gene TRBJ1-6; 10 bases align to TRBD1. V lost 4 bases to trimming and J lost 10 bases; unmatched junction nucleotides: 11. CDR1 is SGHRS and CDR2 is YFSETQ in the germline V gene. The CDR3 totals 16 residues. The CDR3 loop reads CASSTGTGEGGSPLHF. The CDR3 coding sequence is TGCGCCAGCAGCACCGGGACAGGGGAGGGAGGATCACCCCTCCACTTT.

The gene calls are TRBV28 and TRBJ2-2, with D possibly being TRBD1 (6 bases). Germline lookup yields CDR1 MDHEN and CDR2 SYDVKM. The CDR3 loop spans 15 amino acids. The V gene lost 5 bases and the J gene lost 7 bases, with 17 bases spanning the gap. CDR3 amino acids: CASSNVQGWGGELFF. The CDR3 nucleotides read TGTGCCAGCAGTAATGTACAGGGATGGGGCGGGGAGCTGTTTTTT.

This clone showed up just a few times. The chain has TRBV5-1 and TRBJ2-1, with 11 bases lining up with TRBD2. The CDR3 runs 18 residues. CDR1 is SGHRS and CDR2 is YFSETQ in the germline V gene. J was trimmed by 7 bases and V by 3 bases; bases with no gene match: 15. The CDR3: CASSSPTVAGGLGNEQFF. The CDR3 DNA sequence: TGCGCCAGCAGCTCCCCCACGGTAGCGGGGGGGTTGGGGAATGAGCAGTTCTTC.

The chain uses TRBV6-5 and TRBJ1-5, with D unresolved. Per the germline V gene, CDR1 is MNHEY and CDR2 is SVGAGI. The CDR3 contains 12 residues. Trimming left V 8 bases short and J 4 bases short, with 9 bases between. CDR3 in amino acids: CASWRENQPQHF. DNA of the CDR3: TGTGCCAGCTGGCGGGAAAATCAGCCCCAGCATTTT.

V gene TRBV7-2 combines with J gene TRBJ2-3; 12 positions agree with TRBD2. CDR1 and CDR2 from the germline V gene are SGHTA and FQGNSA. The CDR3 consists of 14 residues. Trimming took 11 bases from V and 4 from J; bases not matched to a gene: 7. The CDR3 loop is CAGETSGGSDTQYF. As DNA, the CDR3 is TGTGCCGGAGAGACTAGCGGGGGATCAGATACGCAGTATTTT.

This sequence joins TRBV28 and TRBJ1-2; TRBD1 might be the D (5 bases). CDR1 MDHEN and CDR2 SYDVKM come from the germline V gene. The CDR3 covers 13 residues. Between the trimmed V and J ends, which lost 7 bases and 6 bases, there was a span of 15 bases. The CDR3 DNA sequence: TGTGCCAGCACGGGACTTGGGATTAATGGCTACACCTTC. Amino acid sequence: CASTGLGINGYTF.

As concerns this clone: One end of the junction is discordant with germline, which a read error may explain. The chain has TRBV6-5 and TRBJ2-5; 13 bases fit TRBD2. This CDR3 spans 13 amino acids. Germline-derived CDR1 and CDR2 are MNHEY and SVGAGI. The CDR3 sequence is CASSRTSGGLPDF. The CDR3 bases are TGTGCCAGCAGTCGGACTAGCGGGGGACTTCCGGACTTC.

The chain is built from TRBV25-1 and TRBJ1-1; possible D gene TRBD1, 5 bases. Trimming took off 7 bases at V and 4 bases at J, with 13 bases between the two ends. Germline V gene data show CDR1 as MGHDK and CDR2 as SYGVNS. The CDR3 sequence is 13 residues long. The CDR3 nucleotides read TGTGCCAGCAAAAGCGGGGGAAGCACTGAAGCTTTCTTT. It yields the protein CASKSGGSTEAFF.